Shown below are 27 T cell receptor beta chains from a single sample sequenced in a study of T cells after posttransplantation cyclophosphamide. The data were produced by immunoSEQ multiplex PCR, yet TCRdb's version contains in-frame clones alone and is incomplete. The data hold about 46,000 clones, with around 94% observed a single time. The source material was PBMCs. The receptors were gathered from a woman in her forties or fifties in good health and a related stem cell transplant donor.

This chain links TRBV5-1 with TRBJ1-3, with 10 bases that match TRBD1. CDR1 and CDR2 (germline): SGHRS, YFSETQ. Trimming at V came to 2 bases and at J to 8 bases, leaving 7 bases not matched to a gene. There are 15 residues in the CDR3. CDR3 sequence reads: CASSLRGTGADTIYF. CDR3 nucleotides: TGCGCCAGCAGCTTACGCGGGACAGGGGCGGACACCATATATTTT.

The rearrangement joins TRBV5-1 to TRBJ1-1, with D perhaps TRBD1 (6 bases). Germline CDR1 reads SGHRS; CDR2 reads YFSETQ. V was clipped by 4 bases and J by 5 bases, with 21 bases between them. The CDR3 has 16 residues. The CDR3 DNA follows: TGCGCCAGCAGCGATCGTCAGTCAGGGGTAGAGACTGAAGCTTTCTTT. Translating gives CASSDRQSGVETEAFF.

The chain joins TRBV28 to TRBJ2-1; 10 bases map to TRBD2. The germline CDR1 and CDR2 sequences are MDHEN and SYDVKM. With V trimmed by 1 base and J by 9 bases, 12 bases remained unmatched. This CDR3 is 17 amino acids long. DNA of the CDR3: TGTGCCAGCAGTTTATCAGTTCCTAGCGGGAGCGGTATTGAGCAGTTCTTC. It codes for CASSLSVPSGSGIEQFF.

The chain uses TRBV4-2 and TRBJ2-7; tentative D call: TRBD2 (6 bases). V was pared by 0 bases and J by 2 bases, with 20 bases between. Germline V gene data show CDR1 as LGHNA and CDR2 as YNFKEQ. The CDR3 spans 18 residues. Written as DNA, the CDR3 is TGTGCCAGCAGCCAAGATAGAACGGGGACTTACGACCCCTACGAGCAGTACTTC. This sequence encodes CASSQDRTGTYDPYEQYF.

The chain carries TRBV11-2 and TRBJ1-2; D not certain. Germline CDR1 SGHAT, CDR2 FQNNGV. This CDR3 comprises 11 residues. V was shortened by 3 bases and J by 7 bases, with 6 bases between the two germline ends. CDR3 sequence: CASSFRGGYTF. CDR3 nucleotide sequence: TGTGCCAGCAGCTTCCGGGGTGGCTACACCTTC.

CDR3 DNA: TGTGCCAGTAGTAAACGACTAGCGGGGTTAGAGGTGGAGCTGTTTTTT. It encodes CASSKRLAGLEVELFF. The chain joins TRBV19 to TRBJ2-2; 11 bases map to TRBD2. The junction had 11 bases not matched to a gene; V was cut back by 4 bases and J by 10 bases. The CDR3 length is 16 residues. Germline CDR1 is LNHDA and CDR2 is SQIVND (reference sequence).

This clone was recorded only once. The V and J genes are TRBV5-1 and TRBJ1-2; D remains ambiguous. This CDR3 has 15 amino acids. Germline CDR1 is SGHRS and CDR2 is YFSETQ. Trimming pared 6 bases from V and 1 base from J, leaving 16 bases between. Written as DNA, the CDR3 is TGCGCCAGCACCCAAGATAGCGTTCTTAACTATGGCTACACCTTC. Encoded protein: CASTQDSVLNYGYTF. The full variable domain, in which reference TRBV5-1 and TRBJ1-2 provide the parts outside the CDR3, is KAGVTQTPRYLIKTRGQQVTLSCSPISGHRSVSWYQQTPGQGLQFLFEYFSETQRNKGNFPGRFSGRQFSNSRSEMNVSTLELGDSALYLCASTQDSVLNYGYTFGSGTRLTVV.

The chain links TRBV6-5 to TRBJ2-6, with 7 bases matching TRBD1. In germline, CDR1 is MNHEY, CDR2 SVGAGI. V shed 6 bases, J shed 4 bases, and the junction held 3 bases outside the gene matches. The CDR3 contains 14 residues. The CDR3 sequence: CASRTGLGANVLTF. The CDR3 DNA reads TGTGCCAGCAGGACAGGGCTCGGGGCCAACGTCCTGACTTTC.

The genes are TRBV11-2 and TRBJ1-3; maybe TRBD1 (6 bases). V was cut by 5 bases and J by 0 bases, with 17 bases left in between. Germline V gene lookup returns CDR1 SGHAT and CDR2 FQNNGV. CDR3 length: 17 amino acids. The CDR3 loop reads CASSMTGTRSSGNTIYF. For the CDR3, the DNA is TGTGCCAGCAGCATGACGGGGACACGCAGCTCTGGAAACACCATATATTTT.

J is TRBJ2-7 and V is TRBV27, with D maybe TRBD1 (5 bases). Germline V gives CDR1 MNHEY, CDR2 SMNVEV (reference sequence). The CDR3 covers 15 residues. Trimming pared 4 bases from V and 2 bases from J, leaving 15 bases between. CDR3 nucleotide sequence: TGTGCCAGCAGTTCCTTACAGGAGATCACCTACGAGCAGTACTTC. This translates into CASSSLQEITYEQYF.

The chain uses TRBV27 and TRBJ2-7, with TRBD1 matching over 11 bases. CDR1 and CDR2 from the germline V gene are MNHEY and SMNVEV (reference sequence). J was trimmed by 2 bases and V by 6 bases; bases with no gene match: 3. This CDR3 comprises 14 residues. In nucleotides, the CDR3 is TGTGCCAGCAGATGGGACAGGGGGGCCTACGAGCAGTACTTC. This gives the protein CASRWDRGAYEQYF.

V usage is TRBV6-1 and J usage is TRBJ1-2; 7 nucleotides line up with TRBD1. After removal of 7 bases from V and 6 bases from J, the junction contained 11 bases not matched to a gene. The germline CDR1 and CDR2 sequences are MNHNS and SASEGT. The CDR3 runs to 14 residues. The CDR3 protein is CASTETGASNGYTF. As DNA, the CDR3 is TGTGCCAGCACCGAAACAGGGGCCTCCAATGGCTACACCTTC.

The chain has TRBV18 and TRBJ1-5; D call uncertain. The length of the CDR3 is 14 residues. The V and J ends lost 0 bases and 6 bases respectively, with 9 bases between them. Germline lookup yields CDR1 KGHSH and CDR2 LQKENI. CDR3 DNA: TGTGCCAGCTCACCACCGGGAGAGTCTCAGCCCCAGCATTTT. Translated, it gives CASSPPGESQPQHF.

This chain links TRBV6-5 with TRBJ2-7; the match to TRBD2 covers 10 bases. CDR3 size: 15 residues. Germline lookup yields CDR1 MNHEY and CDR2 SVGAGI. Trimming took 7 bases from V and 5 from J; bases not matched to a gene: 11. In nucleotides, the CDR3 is TGTGCCAGCACTAATGCGGCTAGCGGGAGAGACGAGCAGTACTTC. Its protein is CASTNAASGRDEQYF.

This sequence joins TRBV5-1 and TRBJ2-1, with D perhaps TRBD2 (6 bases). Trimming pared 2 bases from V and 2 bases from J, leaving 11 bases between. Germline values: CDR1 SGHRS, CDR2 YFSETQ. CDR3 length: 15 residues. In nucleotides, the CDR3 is TGCGCCAGCAGCTTTGCGGGACGGGCCTACAATGAGCAGTTCTTC. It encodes CASSFAGRAYNEQFF.

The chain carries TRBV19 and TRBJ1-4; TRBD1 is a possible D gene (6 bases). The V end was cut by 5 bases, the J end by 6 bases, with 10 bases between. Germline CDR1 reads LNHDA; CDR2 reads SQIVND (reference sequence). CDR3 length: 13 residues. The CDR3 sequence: CASSGRTDEKLFF. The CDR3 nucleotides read TGTGCCAGTAGTGGCCGGACAGATGAAAAACTGTTTTTT. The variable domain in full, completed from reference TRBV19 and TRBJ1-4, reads DGGITQSPKYLFRKEGQNVTLSCEQNLNHDAMYWYRQDPGQGLRLIYYSQIVNDFQKGDIAEGYSVSREKKESFPLTVTSAQKNPTAFYLCASSGRTDEKLFFGSGTQLSVL.

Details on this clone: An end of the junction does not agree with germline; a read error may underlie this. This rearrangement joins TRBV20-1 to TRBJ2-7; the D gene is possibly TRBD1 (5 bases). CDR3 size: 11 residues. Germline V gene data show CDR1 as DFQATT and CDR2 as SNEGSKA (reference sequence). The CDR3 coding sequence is TGCAGTGCTAGAGAACTCCAGGGCCGAGCCTTC. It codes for CSARELQGRAF.

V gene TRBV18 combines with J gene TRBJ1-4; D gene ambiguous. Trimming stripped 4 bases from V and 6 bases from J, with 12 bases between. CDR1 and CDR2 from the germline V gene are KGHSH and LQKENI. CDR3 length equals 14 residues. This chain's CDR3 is CASSRRGEDEKLFF. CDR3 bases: TGTGCCAGCTCACGGCGCGGAGAGGATGAAAAACTGTTTTTT.

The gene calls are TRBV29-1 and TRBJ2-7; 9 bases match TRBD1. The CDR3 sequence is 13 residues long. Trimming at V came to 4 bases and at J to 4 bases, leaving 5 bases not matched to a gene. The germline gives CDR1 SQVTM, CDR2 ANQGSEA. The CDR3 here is CSVATGGPYEQYF. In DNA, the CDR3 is TGCAGCGTTGCGACAGGGGGACCGTACGAGCAGTACTTC.

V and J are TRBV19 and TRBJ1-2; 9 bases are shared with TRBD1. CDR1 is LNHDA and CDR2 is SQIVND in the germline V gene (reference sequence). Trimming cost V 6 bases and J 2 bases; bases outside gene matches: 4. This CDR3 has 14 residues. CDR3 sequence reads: CASRPGTGNYGYTF. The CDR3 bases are TGTGCCAGTAGGCCCGGGACAGGGAACTATGGCTACACCTTC. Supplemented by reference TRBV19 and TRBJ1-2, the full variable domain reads DGGITQSPKYLFRKEGQNVTLSCEQNLNHDAMYWYRQDPGQGLRLIYYSQIVNDFQKGDIAEGYSVSREKKESFPLTVTSAQKNPTAFYLCASRPGTGNYGYTFGSGTRLTVV.

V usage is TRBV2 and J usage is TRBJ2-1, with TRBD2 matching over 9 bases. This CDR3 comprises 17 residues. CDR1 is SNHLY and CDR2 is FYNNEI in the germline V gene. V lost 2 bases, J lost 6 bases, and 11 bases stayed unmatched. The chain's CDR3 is CASSELGLARLGNEQFF. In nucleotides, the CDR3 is TGTGCCAGCAGTGAACTGGGACTAGCCCGATTGGGCAATGAGCAGTTCTTC. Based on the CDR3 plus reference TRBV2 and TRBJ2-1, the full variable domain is EPEVTQTPSHQVTQMGQEVILRCVPISNHLYFYWYRQILGQKVEFLVSFYNNEISEKSEIFDDQFSVERPDGSNFTLKIRSTKLEDSAMYFCASSELGLARLGNEQFFGPGTRLTVL.

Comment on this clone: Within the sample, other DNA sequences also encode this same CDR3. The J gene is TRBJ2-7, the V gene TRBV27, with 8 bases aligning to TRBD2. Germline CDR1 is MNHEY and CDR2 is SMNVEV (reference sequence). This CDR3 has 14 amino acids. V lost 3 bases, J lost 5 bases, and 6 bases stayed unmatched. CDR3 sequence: CASSLGSGGHEQYF. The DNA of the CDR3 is TGTGCCAGCAGTTTGGGAAGCGGGGGCCACGAGCAGTACTTC.

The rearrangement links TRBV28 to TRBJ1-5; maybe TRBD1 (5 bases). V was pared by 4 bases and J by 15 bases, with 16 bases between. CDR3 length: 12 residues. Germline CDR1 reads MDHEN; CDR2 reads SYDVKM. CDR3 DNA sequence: TGTGCCAGCAGTTGGGGGGATAGGGACTCGCATTTT. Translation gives CASSWGDRDSHF.

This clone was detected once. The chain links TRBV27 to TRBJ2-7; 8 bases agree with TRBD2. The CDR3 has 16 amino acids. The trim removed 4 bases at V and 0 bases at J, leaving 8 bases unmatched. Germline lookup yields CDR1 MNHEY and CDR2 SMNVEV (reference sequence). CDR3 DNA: TGTGCCAGCAGTTCCCCTGTAGCGGGGACCTCCTACGAGCAGTACTTC. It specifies CASSSPVAGTSYEQYF.

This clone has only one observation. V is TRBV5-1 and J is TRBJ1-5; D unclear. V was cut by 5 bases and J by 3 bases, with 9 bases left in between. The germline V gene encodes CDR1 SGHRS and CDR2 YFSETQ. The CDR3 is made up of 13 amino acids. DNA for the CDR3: TGCGCCAGCAGGCGGGATTCCAATCAGCCCCAGCATTTT. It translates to CASRRDSNQPQHF.

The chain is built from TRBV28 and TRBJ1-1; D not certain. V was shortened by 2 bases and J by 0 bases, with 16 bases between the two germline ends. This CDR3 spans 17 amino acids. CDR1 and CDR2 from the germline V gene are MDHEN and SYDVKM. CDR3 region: CASSLAGGRNLNTEAFF. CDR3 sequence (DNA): TGTGCCAGCAGTTTAGCGGGAGGGCGTAATCTGAACACTGAAGCTTTCTTT.

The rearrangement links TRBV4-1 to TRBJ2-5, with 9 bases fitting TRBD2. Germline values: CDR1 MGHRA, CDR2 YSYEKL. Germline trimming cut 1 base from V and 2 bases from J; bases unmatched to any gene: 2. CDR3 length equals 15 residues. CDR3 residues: CASSQGLAVQETQYF. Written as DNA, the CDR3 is TGCGCCAGCAGCCAAGGACTAGCGGTACAAGAGACCCAGTACTTC.